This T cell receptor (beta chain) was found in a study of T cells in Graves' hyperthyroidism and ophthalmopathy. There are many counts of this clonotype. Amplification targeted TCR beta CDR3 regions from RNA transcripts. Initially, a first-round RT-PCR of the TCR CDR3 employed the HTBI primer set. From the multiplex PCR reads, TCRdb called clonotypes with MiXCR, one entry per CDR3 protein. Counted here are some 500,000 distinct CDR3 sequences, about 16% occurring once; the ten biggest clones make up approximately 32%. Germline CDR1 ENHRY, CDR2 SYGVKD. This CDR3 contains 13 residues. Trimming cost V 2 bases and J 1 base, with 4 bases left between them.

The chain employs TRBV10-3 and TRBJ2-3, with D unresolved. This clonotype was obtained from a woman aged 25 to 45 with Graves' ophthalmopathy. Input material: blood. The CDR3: CAISERGTDTQYF. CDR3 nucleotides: TGTGCCATCAGTGAGAGGGGCACAGATACGCAGTATTTT.